One T cell receptor beta chain is described in this entry. CDR3 length equals 15 residues. CDR1 LNHDA and CDR2 SQIVND come from the germline V gene (reference sequence). A live/dead marker was used to sort live CSF cells for droplet sequencing. TCRdb re-called the 10x single-cell sequencing reads and gives one entry per CDR3 protein, without DNA. The sample yields over 1,500 distinct CDR3 sequences, of which the top ten take up 10% to 13%. This record comes from a study of CD8 T cells in cerebrospinal fluid in Alzheimer's disease. The sequence derives from a human donor in good health. The source material was cerebrospinal fluid. The V call is TRBV19, the J call TRBJ1-5. CDR3 region: CASSVFVGLTQPQHF.